The clone carrying this TCR beta chain occurred many times. Its antigen remains unknown. V lost 4 bases, J lost 1 base, and 8 bases lay in between. Germline-derived CDR1 and CDR2 are SGDLS and YYNGEE. This CDR3 contains 13 residues. TCRdb passed the 5' RACE reads through MiXCR, listing each CDR3 protein once. The sample has about 30,000 distinct CDR3 sequences; approximately 4.7% are singletons. These data come from a study of T cells after yellow fever vaccination. On the study more broadly: It was SMART-Seq v4 Ultra Low Input that prepared the fractions with low cell numbers. Study results and limitations: Clonotypes found in both CD4 and CD8 compartments made up a small share. The secondary response was weaker, and its peak arrived faster, on day 5 versus 15.

The chain combines TRBV9 with TRBJ1-1; D unresolved. Sequencing was performed on CD8+ T cells sorted from PBMCs, taken 5 days after the yellow fever booster vaccination. This sequence was found in a young man who received the YFV17D yellow fever vaccine. Written as DNA, the CDR3 is TGTGCCAGCAGCTACGGCCCGAACACTGAAGCTTTCTTT. It translates to CASSYGPNTEAFF.